Following are 24 T cell receptor beta chains from one sample sequenced in a study of cytomegalovirus exposure and HLA in healthy donors. Both 60 Vbeta primers and 13 Jbeta primers went into the PCR. Profiling relied on immunoSEQ multiplex PCR, and the TCRdb table lists in-frame clones only, not all of them. The sample holds roughly 120,000 clones, 79% seen once. The sequenced sample was PBMCs. The receptors were gathered from a young man in good health and CMV-seronegative.

This chain connects TRBV11-2 to TRBJ2-1; the D gene is possibly TRBD2 (5 bases). Germline-derived CDR1 and CDR2 are SGHAT and FQNNGV. The V end lost 6 bases, the J end lost 3 bases, and 18 bases lay between the germline ends. This CDR3 contains 16 residues. The DNA for the CDR3 is TGTGCCAGCAGATTGGAGAGAGAGCGGCGCTACAATGAGCAGTTCTTC. Protein: CASRLERERRYNEQFF.

This clone was found a few times. The chain recombines TRBV4-1 with TRBJ2-7; 9 bases align to TRBD1. The germline V gene has CDR1 MGHRA and CDR2 YSYEKL. The CDR3 runs to 16 residues. The ends lost 0 bases at V and 4 bases at J; junction bases unmatched: 7. CDR3 amino acids: CASSQDGQGSMYEQYF. The DNA for the CDR3 is TGCGCCAGCAGCCAAGATGGACAGGGGAGTATGTACGAGCAGTACTTC.

In this sample, this clone turned up once. The rearrangement joins TRBV14 to TRBJ1-1, with D unresolved. Germline CDR1 and CDR2: SGHDN and FVKESK. This CDR3 contains 12 residues. Trimming shortened V by 6 bases and J by 4 bases, and 9 bases separated the two germline ends. The CDR3 nucleotides read TGTGCCAGCAGTCGACAAATCACTGAAGCTTTCTTT. Translation: CASSRQITEAFF.

This chain uses TRBV7-9 with TRBJ1-2; D possibly corresponds to TRBD1 (6 bases). V lost 4 bases, J lost 6 bases, and 12 bases lay in between. Germline V lookup: CDR1 SEHNR, CDR2 FQNEAQ (reference sequence). The CDR3 sequence is 13 residues long. The CDR3: CASSYRTEDGYTF. In nucleotides, the CDR3 is TGTGCCAGCAGCTATCGGACAGAGGATGGCTACACCTTC.

The V call is TRBV5-4, the J call TRBJ2-7; TRBD2 matches 8 bases. J was trimmed by 2 bases and V by 3 bases; bases with no gene match: 7. CDR3 length: 15 amino acids. Germline loops: CDR1 SGHNT, CDR2 YYREEE (reference sequence). The CDR3 here is CASSSTGTRPYEQYV. The CDR3 region has the DNA TGTGCCAGCAGCTCAACCGGGACTAGGCCCTACGAGCAGTACGTC.

CDR3 residues: CASSVTGQIYEQYF. CDR3 DNA: TGTGCCAGCAGTGTTACAGGACAAATCTACGAGCAGTACTTC. V gene TRBV6-1 combines with J gene TRBJ2-7; perhaps TRBD1 as D (5 bases). V dropped 4 bases and J dropped 3 bases, with 13 bases sitting between them. The germline V gene has CDR1 MNHNS and CDR2 SASEGT. This CDR3 has 14 residues.

This chain links TRBV5-1 with TRBJ2-5, with a possible D match to TRBD2 (6 bases). Deletions cut 0 bases from V and 2 bases from J, with 17 bases between. The V gene's germline CDR1 is SGHRS and CDR2 YFSETQ. The CDR3 extends over 17 amino acids. The CDR3 loop is CASSLDIGGVGQETQYF. CDR3 DNA: TGCGCCAGCAGCTTGGATATCGGGGGAGTGGGGCAAGAGACCCAGTACTTC.

CDR3 amino acids: CASRTGTGDNQPQHF. CDR3 nucleotide sequence: TGTGCCAGCAGGACCGGGACAGGGGACAATCAGCCCCAGCATTTT. The rearrangement links TRBV2 to TRBJ1-5; TRBD1 matches at 10 bases. CDR1 is SNHLY and CDR2 is FYNNEI in the germline V gene. The CDR3 spans 15 residues. J gave up 3 bases and V 6 bases, and 5 bases lay outside the gene matches. The full variable domain, in which reference TRBV2 and TRBJ1-5 provide the parts outside the CDR3, is EPEVTQTPSHQVTQMGQEVILRCVPISNHLYFYWYRQILGQKVEFLVSFYNNEISEKSEIFDDQFSVERPDGSNFTLKIRSTKLEDSAMYFCASRTGTGDNQPQHFGDGTRLSIL.

The V call is TRBV7-9, the J call TRBJ2-7; tentatively, D is TRBD1 (6 bases). CDR3 size: 14 residues. V dropped 8 bases and J dropped 2 bases, with 16 bases sitting between them. Germline-derived CDR1 and CDR2 are SEHNR and FQNEAQ (reference sequence). The CDR3 sequence is CASGTGHLPYEQYF. CDR3 sequence (DNA): TGTGCCAGCGGTACGGGACACTTACCCTACGAGCAGTACTTC.

The chain has TRBV28 and TRBJ2-1; possibly TRBD1 for D (6 bases). Germline lookup yields CDR1 MDHEN and CDR2 SYDVKM. Trimming cost V 10 bases and J 4 bases, with 11 bases left between them. The CDR3 length is 12 residues. CDR3 sequence (DNA): TGTGCCACCAAGACAGGTTACAATGAGCAGTTCTTC. It yields the protein CATKTGYNEQFF.

In this sample, this clone turned up once. The genes are TRBV4-2 and TRBJ2-5, with 8 bases identical to TRBD2. Germline CDR1 is LGHNA and CDR2 is YNFKEQ. There are 15 residues in the CDR3. The V and J ends lost 2 bases and 4 bases, in that order; junction bases with no gene match: 6. The CDR3, as DNA: TGTGCCAGCAGCCAATCCAGCGGGAGATCAGAGACCCAGTACTTC. Translation: CASSQSSGRSETQYF.

The rearrangement joins TRBV5-6 to TRBJ2-7; tentative D call: TRBD2 (5 bases). Germline V CDR1 and CDR2: SGHDT, YYEEEE. The CDR3 is 15 residues long. V lost 1 base and J lost 0, with 11 bases in between. The CDR3 nucleotides read TGTGCCAGCAGCTTGCGCGGGCCCAGCTCCTACGAGCAGTACGTC. Protein product: CASSLRGPSSYEQYV.

This clone has a single count. The chain recombines TRBV5-6 with TRBJ2-1, with a tentative D call TRBD2 (5 bases). CDR1 is SGHDT and CDR2 is YYEEEE in the germline V gene. CDR3 length: 15 amino acids. The ends were cut back, 0 bases at V and 0 bases at J, with 7 bases in the middle. This CDR3 is CASSLVTSSYNEQFF. The CDR3 nucleotides read TGTGCCAGCAGCTTGGTTACTAGCTCCTACAATGAGCAGTTCTTC.

The chain combines TRBV6-1 with TRBJ2-5; a possible D gene is TRBD2 (6 bases). Germline V gives CDR1 MNHNS, CDR2 SASEGT. Trimming removed 8 bases at V and 3 bases at J, with 13 bases between. CDR3 length: 13 residues. The CDR3 loop is CASPPGGKETQYF. DNA for the CDR3: TGTGCCAGCCCCCCCGGGGGAAAAGAGACCCAGTACTTC.

This sequence joins TRBV25-1 and TRBJ2-7; 11 nucleotides align to TRBD1. V dropped 3 bases and J dropped 4; count of bases not matched to a gene: 5. The germline CDR1 and CDR2 sequences are MGHDK and SYGVNS. The CDR3 runs 15 residues. CDR3 sequence reads: CASSDRTGGVYEQYF. DNA for the CDR3: TGTGCCAGCAGTGATCGGACAGGGGGCGTTTACGAGCAGTACTTC.

CDR3 amino acids: CASRSGTGINQPQHF. CDR3 sequence (DNA): TGTGCCAGCAGAAGTGGGACAGGGATCAATCAGCCCCAGCATTTT. The chain employs TRBV28 and TRBJ1-5, with TRBD1 identical over 9 bases. The CDR3 runs 15 residues. The germline V gene has CDR1 MDHEN and CDR2 SYDVKM. V lost 6 bases and J lost 3; bases outside the gene matches: 6.

V and J are TRBV6-5 and TRBJ1-4; D is unclear. From germline, CDR1 is MNHEY and CDR2 SVGAGI. The CDR3 covers 16 residues. Trimming left V 2 bases short and J 6 bases short, with 16 bases between. CDR3 residues: CASSYAAVKTDEKLFF. CDR3 nucleotide sequence: TGTGCCAGCAGTTACGCCGCGGTGAAGACGGATGAAAAACTGTTTTTT.

A few counts support this clone. At one boundary the junction diverges from the germline segment, which might be a read error. J is TRBJ2-1 and V is TRBV18; maybe TRBD1 (6 bases). The germline CDR1 and CDR2 sequences are KGHSH and LQKENI. The CDR3 contains 15 residues. The CDR3 spells CASSPLRDNYNEQFF. DNA of the CDR3: TGTGCCAGCTCGCCACTCCGGGACAACTACAATGAGCAGTTCTTC.

CDR3 protein: CASSFDRTANYGYTF. The CDR3 coding sequence is TGTGCCAGCAGCTTTGACAGAACAGCAAACTATGGCTACACCTTC. The rearrangement links TRBV5-4 to TRBJ1-2; a weak D match, TRBD1 (5 bases). Germline assignment: CDR1 SGHNT and CDR2 YYREEE (reference sequence). This CDR3 is built from 15 residues. The V end lost 2 bases, the J end lost 2 bases, and 13 bases lay between the germline ends. Full variable domain (remainder filled in from reference TRBV5-4 and TRBJ1-2): ETGVTQSPTHLIKTRGQQVTLRCSSQSGHNTVSWYQQALGQGPQFIFQYYREEENGRGNFPPRFSGLQFPNYSSELNVNALELDDSALYLCASSFDRTANYGYTFGSGTRLTVV.

The genes are TRBV4-2 and TRBJ1-2; the D gene is possibly TRBD1 (5 bases). CDR1 and CDR2 from the germline V gene are LGHNA and YNFKEQ. The CDR3 loop spans 16 amino acids. Trimming cost V 4 bases and J 2 bases, with 17 bases left between them. Written as DNA, the CDR3 is TGTGCCAGCAGCCTAAACGGCGGGGCCCTAAACTATGGCTACACCTTC. Translation: CASSLNGGALNYGYTF.

V usage is TRBV7-9 and J usage is TRBJ1-1; no definite D call. V lost 4 bases to trimming and J lost 4 bases, with 10 bases between them. The V gene's germline CDR1 is SEHNR and CDR2 FQNEAQ (reference sequence). CDR3 length: 13 amino acids. The CDR3 protein is CASSYTGFTEAFF. The CDR3 DNA is TGTGCCAGCAGCTATACGGGTTTCACTGAAGCTTTCTTT.

The genes are TRBV7-3 and TRBJ1-4, with a tentative D call TRBD1 (6 bases). Germline loops: CDR1 SGHTA, CDR2 FQGTGA. The CDR3 extends over 15 amino acids. The V and J ends lost 0 bases and 7 bases respectively, with 12 bases between them. CDR3 amino acids: CASSLTAGAGEKLFF. CDR3 bases: TGTGCCAGCAGCTTAACGGCGGGGGCGGGTGAAAAACTGTTTTTT.

A single count supports this clone. The chain links TRBV7-8 to TRBJ1-2; D ambiguous. Looked up from germline, CDR1 is SGHVS and CDR2 is FQNEAQ. CDR3 size: 15 residues. Between the trimmed V and J ends, which lost 1 base and 4 bases, there was a span of 13 bases. The CDR3 reads CASSLEPSAIYGYTF. Here the CDR3 DNA reads TGTGCCAGCAGCTTAGAGCCCTCCGCAATCTATGGCTACACCTTC.

The chain uses TRBV7-3 and TRBJ2-5; possibly TRBD1 for D (6 bases). This CDR3 has 14 residues. V was shortened by 5 bases and J by 4 bases, with 14 bases between the two germline ends. The germline CDR1 and CDR2 sequences are SGHTA and FQGTGA. CDR3 in DNA: TGTGCCAGCAGCCCAACAGGGTCGGCAGAGACCCAGTACTTC. Its translation is CASSPTGSAETQYF.